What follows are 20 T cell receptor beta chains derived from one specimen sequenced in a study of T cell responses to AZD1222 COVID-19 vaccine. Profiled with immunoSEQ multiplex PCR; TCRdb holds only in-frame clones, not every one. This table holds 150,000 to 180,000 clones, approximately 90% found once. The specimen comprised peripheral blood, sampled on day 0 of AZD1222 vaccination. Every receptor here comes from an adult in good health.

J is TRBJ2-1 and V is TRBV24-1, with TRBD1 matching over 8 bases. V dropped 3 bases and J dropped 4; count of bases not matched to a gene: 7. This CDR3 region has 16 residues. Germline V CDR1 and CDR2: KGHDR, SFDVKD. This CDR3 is CATSDNDRGQYNEQFF. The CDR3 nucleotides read TGTGCCACCAGTGATAATGACAGGGGCCAGTACAATGAGCAGTTCTTC.

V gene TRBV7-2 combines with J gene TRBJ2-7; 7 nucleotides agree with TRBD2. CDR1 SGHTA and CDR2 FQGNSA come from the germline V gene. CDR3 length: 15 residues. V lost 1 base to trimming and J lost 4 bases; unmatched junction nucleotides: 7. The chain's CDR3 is CASSLVGGRGYEQYF. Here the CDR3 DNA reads TGTGCCAGCAGCTTAGTTGGCGGGAGAGGATACGAGCAGTACTTC.

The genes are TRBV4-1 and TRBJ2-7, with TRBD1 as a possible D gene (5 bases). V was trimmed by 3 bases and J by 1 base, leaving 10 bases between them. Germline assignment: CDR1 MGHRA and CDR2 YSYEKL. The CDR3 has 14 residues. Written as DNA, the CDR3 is TGCGCCAGCAGCCATCAACCAGGGTCCTACGAGCAGTACTTC. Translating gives CASSHQPGSYEQYF.

CDR3 coding DNA: TGTGCCAGCAGCCGAACATCAGACAGCTATGGCTACACCTTC. It yields the protein CASSRTSDSYGYTF. The J gene is TRBJ1-2, the V gene TRBV3-1 (or the pseudogene TRBV3-2), with D perhaps matching TRBD1 (5 bases). This CDR3 region has 14 residues. With 4 bases removed from V and 4 bases from J, the gap between germline ends came to 13 bases. Germline lookup yields CDR1 LGHDT and CDR2 YNNKEL (reference sequence).

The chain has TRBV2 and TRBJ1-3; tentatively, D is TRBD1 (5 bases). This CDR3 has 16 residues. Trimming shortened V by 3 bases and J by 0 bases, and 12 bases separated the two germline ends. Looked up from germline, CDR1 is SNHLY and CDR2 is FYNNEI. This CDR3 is CASSEGRAVSGNTIYF. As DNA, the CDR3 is TGTGCCAGCAGTGAGGGGCGAGCAGTCTCTGGAAACACCATATATTTT.

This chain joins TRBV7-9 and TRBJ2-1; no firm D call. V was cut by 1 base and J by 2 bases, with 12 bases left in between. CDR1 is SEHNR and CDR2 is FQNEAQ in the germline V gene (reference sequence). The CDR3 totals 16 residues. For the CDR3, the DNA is TGTGCCAGCAGCTTAGGTGGAGCATTCCCCTACAATGAGCAGTTCTTC. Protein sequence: CASSLGGAFPYNEQFF.

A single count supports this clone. The CDR3 DNA is TGTGCCAGCAGCGTGGATCTGGGTTTCGTCTACGAGCAGTACTTC. The encoded protein is CASSVDLGFVYEQYF. The V and J genes are TRBV9 and TRBJ2-7; D is unclear. The V end was cut by 2 bases, the J end by 3 bases, with 15 bases between. The CDR3 is made up of 15 amino acids. Germline lookup yields CDR1 SGDLS and CDR2 YYNGEE. Complete variable domain (other parts from reference TRBV9 and TRBJ2-7): DSGVTQTPKHLITATGQRVTLRCSPRSGDLSVYWYQQSLDQGLQFLIQYYNGEERAKGNILERFSAQQFPDLHSELNLSSLELGDSALYFCASSVDLGFVYEQYFGPGTRLTVT.

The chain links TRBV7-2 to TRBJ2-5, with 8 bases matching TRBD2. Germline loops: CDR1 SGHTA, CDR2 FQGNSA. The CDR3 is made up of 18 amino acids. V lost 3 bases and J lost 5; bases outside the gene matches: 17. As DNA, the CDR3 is TGTGCCAGCAGCTTGGGGATAGGTGTGACGGGAGGGCCGGAGACCCAGTACTTC. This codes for CASSLGIGVTGGPETQYF.

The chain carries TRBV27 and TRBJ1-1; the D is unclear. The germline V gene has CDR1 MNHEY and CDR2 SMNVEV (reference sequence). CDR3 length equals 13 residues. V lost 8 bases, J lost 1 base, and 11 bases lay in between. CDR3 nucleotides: TGTGCCAGCCATTATACATCGAACACTGAAGCTTTCTTT. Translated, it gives CASHYTSNTEAFF.

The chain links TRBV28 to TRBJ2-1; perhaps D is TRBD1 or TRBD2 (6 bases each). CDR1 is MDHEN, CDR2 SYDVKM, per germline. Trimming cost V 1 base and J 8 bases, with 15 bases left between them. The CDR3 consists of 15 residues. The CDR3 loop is CASSLLGEAGDEQFF. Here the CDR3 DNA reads TGTGCCAGCAGTTTATTGGGGGAGGCAGGGGATGAGCAGTTCTTC.

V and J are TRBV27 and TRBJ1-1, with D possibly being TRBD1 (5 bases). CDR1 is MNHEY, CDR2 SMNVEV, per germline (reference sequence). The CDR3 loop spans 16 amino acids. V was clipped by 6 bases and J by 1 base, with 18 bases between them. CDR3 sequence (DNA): TGTGCCAGCAGACCCCGCGGGACCCTTAAGAACACTGAAGCTTTCTTT. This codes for CASRPRGTLKNTEAFF.

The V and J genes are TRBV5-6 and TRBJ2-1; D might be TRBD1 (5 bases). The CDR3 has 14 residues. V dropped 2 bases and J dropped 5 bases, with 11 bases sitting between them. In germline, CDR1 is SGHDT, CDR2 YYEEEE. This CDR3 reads CASSFFGRDNEQFF. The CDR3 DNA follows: TGTGCCAGCAGCTTTTTTGGCAGGGACAATGAGCAGTTCTTC.

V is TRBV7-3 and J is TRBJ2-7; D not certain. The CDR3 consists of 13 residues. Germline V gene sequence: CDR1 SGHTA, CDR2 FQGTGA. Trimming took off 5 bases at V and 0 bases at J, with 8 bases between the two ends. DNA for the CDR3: TGTGCCAGCAGCCCCCCGGGCTCCTACGAGCAGTACTTC. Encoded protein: CASSPPGSYEQYF.

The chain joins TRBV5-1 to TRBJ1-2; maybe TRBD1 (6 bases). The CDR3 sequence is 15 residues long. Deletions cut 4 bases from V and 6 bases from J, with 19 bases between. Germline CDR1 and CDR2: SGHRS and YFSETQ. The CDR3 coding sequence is TGCGCCAGCAGCCCAGCCCAGGGGAGGGAGAATGGCTACACCTTC. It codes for CASSPAQGRENGYTF.

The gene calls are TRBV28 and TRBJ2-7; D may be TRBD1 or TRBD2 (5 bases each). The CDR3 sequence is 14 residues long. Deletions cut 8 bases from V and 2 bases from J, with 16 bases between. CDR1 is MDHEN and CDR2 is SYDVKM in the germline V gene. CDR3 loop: CASFPGRAAYEQYF. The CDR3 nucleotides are TGTGCCAGCTTCCCAGGGCGGGCCGCCTACGAGCAGTACTTC. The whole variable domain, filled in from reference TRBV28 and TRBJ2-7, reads DVKVTQSSRYLVKRTGEKVFLECVQDMDHENMFWYRQDPGLGLRLIYFSYDVKMKEKGDIPEGYSVSREKKERFSLILESASTNQTSMYLCASFPGRAAYEQYFGPGTRLTVT.

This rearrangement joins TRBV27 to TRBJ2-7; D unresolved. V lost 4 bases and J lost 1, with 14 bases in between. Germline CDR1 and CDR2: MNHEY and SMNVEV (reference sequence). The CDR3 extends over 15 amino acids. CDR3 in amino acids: CASSSRSGSSYEQYF. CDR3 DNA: TGTGCCAGCAGTTCGAGATCGGGCAGTTCCTACGAGCAGTACTTC.

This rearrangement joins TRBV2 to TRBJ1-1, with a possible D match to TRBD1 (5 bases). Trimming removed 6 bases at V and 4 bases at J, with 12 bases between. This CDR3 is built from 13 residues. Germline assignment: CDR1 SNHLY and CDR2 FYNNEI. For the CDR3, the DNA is TGTGCCAGCAGGGTGGGGCAGAGCACTGAAGCTTTCTTT. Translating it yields CASRVGQSTEAFF.

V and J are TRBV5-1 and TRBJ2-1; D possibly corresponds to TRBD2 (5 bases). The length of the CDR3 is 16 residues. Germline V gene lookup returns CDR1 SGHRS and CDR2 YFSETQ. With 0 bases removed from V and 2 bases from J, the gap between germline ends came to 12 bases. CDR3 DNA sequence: TGCGCCAGCAGCTTGGTGGCTAGTAGCGCCTACAATGAGCAGTTCTTC. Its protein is CASSLVASSAYNEQFF. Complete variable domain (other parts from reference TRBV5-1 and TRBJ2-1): KAGVTQTPRYLIKTRGQQVTLSCSPISGHRSVSWYQQTPGQGLQFLFEYFSETQRNKGNFPGRFSGRQFSNSRSEMNVSTLELGDSALYLCASSLVASSAYNEQFFGPGTRLTVL.

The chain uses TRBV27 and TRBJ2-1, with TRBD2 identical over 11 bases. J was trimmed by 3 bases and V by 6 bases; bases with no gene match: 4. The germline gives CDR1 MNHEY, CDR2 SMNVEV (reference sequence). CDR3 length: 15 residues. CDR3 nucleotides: TGTGCCAGCAGAACTAGCGGGAGTGTCTACAATGAGCAGTTCTTC. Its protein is CASRTSGSVYNEQFF.

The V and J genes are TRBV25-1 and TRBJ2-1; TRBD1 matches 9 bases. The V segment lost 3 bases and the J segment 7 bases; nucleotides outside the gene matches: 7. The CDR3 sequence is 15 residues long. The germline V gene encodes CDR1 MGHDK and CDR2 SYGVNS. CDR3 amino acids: CASSDQGDRVNEQFF. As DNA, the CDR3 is TGTGCCAGCAGTGACCAGGGGGACAGGGTAAATGAGCAGTTCTTC.